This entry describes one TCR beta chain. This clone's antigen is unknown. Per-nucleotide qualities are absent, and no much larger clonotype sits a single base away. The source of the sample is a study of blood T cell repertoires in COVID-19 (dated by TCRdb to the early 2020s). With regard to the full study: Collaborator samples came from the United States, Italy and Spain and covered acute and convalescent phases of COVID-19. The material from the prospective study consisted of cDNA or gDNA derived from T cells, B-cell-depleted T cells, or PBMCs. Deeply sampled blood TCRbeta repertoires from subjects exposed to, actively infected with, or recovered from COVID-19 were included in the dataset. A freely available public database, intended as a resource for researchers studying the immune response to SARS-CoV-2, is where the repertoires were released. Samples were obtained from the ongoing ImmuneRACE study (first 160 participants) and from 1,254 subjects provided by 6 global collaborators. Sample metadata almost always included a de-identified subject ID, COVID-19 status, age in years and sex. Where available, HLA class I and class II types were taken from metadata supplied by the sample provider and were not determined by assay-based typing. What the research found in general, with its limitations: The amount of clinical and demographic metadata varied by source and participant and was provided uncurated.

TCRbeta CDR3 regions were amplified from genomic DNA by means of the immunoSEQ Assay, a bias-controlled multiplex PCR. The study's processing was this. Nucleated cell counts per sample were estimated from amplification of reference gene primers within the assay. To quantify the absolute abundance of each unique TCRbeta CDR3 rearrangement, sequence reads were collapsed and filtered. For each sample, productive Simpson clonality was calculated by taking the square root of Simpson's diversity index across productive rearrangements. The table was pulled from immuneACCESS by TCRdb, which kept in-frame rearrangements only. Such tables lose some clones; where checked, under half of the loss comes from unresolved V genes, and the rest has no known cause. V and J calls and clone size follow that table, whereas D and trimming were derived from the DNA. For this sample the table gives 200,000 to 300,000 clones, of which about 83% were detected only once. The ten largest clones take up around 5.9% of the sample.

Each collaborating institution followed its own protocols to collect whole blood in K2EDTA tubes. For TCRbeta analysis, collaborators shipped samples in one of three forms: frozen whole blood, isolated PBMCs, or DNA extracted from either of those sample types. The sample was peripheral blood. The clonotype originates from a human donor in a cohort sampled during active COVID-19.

The sequenced DNA: TGTGCAAGTCGCTTGTCCGGGACAGGGGGACCCAACTATGGCTACACCTTC. Protein translation: CASRLSGTGGPNYGYTF. The rearranged segments are TRBV12-2 and TRBJ1-2; the table names TRBD1, a call not compared with the DNA. TRBV12-2 is classified as a pseudogene. The CDR3 starts with the cysteine, ends with the phenylalanine, and has 17 residues. Solely the CDR3 DNA is kept, with 51 bases framed from the first base.